The 2 T cell receptor beta chains below come from one sample, sequenced in a study of cytomegalovirus exposure and HLA in healthy donors. A multiplex PCR was run with 60 Vbeta primers and 13 Jbeta primers. TCRdb keeps only in-frame clones here, not all; method: immunoSEQ multiplex PCR. This sample has approximately 110,000 clones, with over 80% found just once. The sequenced sample consisted of PBMCs. These receptors were obtained from a man aged 25-45 years in good health and CMV-seropositive.

In regard to this clone: Compared with germline, one end of the junction differs, possibly owing to a read error. CDR3 in amino acids: CAGSTTSGGIYTQYF. The DNA for the CDR3 is TGTGCCGGCAGCACGACTAGCGGTGGTATTTATACGCAGTATTTT. The chain uses TRBV5-4 and TRBJ2-3; 9 positions match TRBD2. Per germline, CDR1 SGHNT and CDR2 YYREEE (reference sequence). CDR3 size: 15 residues.

V usage is TRBV7-9 and J usage is TRBJ1-1; TRBD1 matches 8 bases. Germline V CDR1 and CDR2: SEHNR, FQNEAQ (reference sequence). V lost 1 base and J lost 6; bases outside the gene matches: 16. The CDR3 consists of 18 residues. In nucleotides, the CDR3 is TGTGCCAGCAGCTTAGACCGGACAGGGTTTATGATACTTGCTGAAGCTTTCTTT. Its protein product is CASSLDRTGFMILAEAFF. Together with reference TRBV7-9 and TRBJ1-1, the CDR3 gives the full variable domain: DTGVSQNPRHKITKRGQNVTFRCDPISEHNRLYWYRQTLGQGPEFLTYFQNEAQLEKSRLLSDRFSAERPKGSFSTLEIQRTEQGDSAMYLCASSLDRTGFMILAEAFFGQGTRLTVV.